Presented here are 17 T cell receptor beta chains from one specimen sequenced in a study of lymphopenia after photon versus proton radiotherapy. Profiling relied on immunoSEQ multiplex PCR, and the TCRdb table lists in-frame clones only, not all of them. The repertoire has several thousand clones, 88% of them found once; the top ten carry roughly 22%. The source was peripheral blood, collected from a patient treated with photon-based radiotherapy. These TCRs come from an elderly man with cholangiocarcinoma.

The chain links TRBV28 to TRBJ1-2; 11 nucleotides agree with TRBD1. J gave up 4 bases and V 2 bases, and 6 bases lay outside the gene matches. Germline-derived CDR1 and CDR2 are MDHEN and SYDVKM. The CDR3 is 16 amino acids. CDR3 DNA sequence: TGTGCCAGCAGTTTAAGGCGGACAGGGGGCAGCTATGGCTACACCTTC. It yields the protein CASSLRRTGGSYGYTF.

This clone was seen just once. This chain links TRBV5-4 with TRBJ1-2; perhaps TRBD1 as D (6 bases). Trimming took off 0 bases at V and 7 bases at J, with 10 bases between the two ends. There are 13 residues in the CDR3. Germline CDR1 and CDR2: SGHNT and YYREEE (reference sequence). The CDR3 protein is CASSLDRDAGYTF. The CDR3 DNA reads TGTGCCAGCAGCTTGGACAGGGATGCTGGCTACACCTTC.

CDR3 sequence: CASSASSGGAEYEQYF. The CDR3 DNA sequence: TGTGCCAGCAGCGCCTCTAGCGGGGGCGCAGAGTACGAGCAGTACTTC. The V call is TRBV9, the J call TRBJ2-7, with TRBD2 identical over 10 bases. V dropped 3 bases and J dropped 4; count of bases not matched to a gene: 10. Germline-derived CDR1 and CDR2 are SGDLS and YYNGEE. This CDR3 region has 16 residues.

This clone turned up a few times. The chain combines TRBV6-1 with TRBJ1-5; D gene ambiguous. Trimming removed 1 base at V and 3 bases at J, with 1 base between. This CDR3 comprises 12 residues. Looked up from germline, CDR1 is MNHNS and CDR2 is SASEGT. DNA for the CDR3: TGTGCCAGCAGTGAAGACAATCAGCCCCAGCATTTT. This codes for CASSEDNQPQHF.

The rearrangement joins TRBV11-2 to TRBJ1-2; D unresolved. V was clipped by 2 bases and J by 2 bases, with 12 bases between them. Germline CDR1 is SGHAT and CDR2 is FQNNGV. This CDR3 spans 15 amino acids. The CDR3 region has the DNA TGTGCCAGCAGCTTATACGGTGGGTGGAACTATGGCTACACCTTC. Protein: CASSLYGGWNYGYTF.

The chain recombines TRBV4-2 with TRBJ1-6, with a weak D call TRBD1 (6 bases). Deletions cut 0 bases from V and 5 bases from J, with 11 bases between. Per the germline V gene, CDR1 is LGHNA and CDR2 is YNFKEQ. This CDR3 has 16 residues. The CDR3 here is CASSQERTENNSPLHF. Written as DNA, the CDR3 is TGTGCCAGCAGCCAAGAAAGGACAGAGAATAATTCACCCCTCCACTTT.

J is TRBJ1-1 and V is TRBV6-5; 7 nucleotides match TRBD1. Germline CDR1 reads MNHEY; CDR2 reads SVGAGI. CDR3 length: 15 residues. The trim removed 5 bases at V and 3 bases at J, leaving 9 bases unmatched. CDR3 sequence: CASSRNRGGDTEAFF. CDR3 nucleotides: TGTGCCAGCAGTCGTAACAGGGGTGGGGACACTGAAGCTTTCTTT.

CDR3 loop: CASSSPGYNQPQHF. Written as DNA, the CDR3 is TGTGCCAGCAGCTCTCCAGGATACAATCAGCCCCAGCATTTT. The V gene is TRBV5-8, the J gene TRBJ1-5; D unresolved. Germline assignment: CDR1 SGHTS and CDR2 YDEGEE. The CDR3 spans 14 residues. Trimming stripped 3 bases from V and 3 bases from J, with 10 bases between.

The chain uses TRBV6-1 and TRBJ2-5; no clear D. Trimming took 6 bases from V and 4 from J, leaving 15 bases between them. The CDR3 is 14 amino acids. Germline lookup yields CDR1 MNHNS and CDR2 SASEGT. CDR3 residues: CASSARHPPETQYF. The DNA of the CDR3 is TGTGCCAGCAGCGCTAGACACCCGCCAGAGACCCAGTACTTC.

This clone was found once. The CDR3 spells CASYRTDLKGNTIYF. In nucleotides, the CDR3 is TGTGCCAGCTACCGAACAGATCTTAAAGGAAACACCATATATTTT. The V gene is TRBV21-1, the J gene TRBJ1-3; the DNA was not used to check the table's D call, TRBD1. TRBV21-1 corresponds to a pseudogene. The CDR3 runs to 15 residues.

The chain couples TRBV6-1 to TRBJ1-1, with 8 bases aligning to TRBD1. This CDR3 comprises 13 residues. CDR1 and CDR2 (germline): MNHNS, SASEGT. With 6 bases clipped from V and 4 bases from J, the junction kept 4 bases outside the gene matches. This chain's CDR3 is CASRGQAGTEAFF. CDR3 coding DNA: TGTGCCAGCAGGGGACAGGCCGGCACTGAAGCTTTCTTT.

The chain combines TRBV7-8 with TRBJ1-1; D is perhaps TRBD1 (6 bases). The germline V and J ends were trimmed by 5 bases and 7 bases, with 14 bases remaining between them. CDR1 is SGHVS and CDR2 is FQNEAQ in the germline V gene. The length of the CDR3 is 13 residues. Here the CDR3 DNA reads TGTGCCAGCAGCGTACAGGGCAACGGTGAAGCTTTCTTT. Translation: CASSVQGNGEAFF. Full variable domain (missing parts from reference TRBV7-8 and TRBJ1-1): GAGVSQSPRYKVAKRGQDVALRCDPISGHVSLFWYQQALGQGPEFLTYFQNEAQLDKSGLPSDRFFAERPEGSVSTLKIQRTQQEDSAVYLCASSVQGNGEAFFGQGTRLTVV.

The gene calls are TRBV5-6 and TRBJ2-3; D is uncertain. The CDR3 covers 15 residues. Germline CDR1 and CDR2: SGHDT and YYEEEE. Trimming left V 0 bases short and J 0 bases short, with 8 bases between. The DNA for the CDR3 is TGTGCCAGCAGCTTGGAACAGTACAGCACAGATACGCAGTATTTT. Translating gives CASSLEQYSTDTQYF.

The chain uses TRBV9 and TRBJ1-2; the match to TRBD1 covers 8 bases. The germline V gene encodes CDR1 SGDLS and CDR2 YYNGEE. Trimming at V came to 3 bases and at J to 4 bases, leaving 14 bases not matched to a gene. This CDR3 is 17 amino acids long. CDR3 coding DNA: TGTGCCAGCAGCGCGGGATCAACAGGGGGAGATATCTATGGCTACACCTTC. Encoded protein: CASSAGSTGGDIYGYTF.

CDR3 sequence (DNA): TGTGCCAGCAGTTTCGAATGGACCAGCACCGGACAGTTCTTC. It codes for CASSFEWTSTGQFF. The V call is TRBV5-5, the J call TRBJ2-1; D is uncertain. The CDR3 contains 14 residues. CDR1 and CDR2 from the germline V gene are SGHKS and YYEKEE (reference sequence). The V and J ends lost 5 bases and 13 bases respectively, with 22 bases between them.

V is TRBV5-1 and J is TRBJ2-1; possibly TRBD1 for D (6 bases). Germline lookup yields CDR1 SGHRS and CDR2 YFSETQ. The CDR3 consists of 13 residues. V lost 5 bases to trimming and J lost 4 bases, with 10 bases between them. The CDR3 DNA reads TGCGCCAGCAGTACACAGGGTTACAATGAGCAGTTCTTC. Translation: CASSTQGYNEQFF.

This rearrangement joins TRBV2 to TRBJ1-4; D is unclear. The CDR3 covers 13 residues. The germline V gene has CDR1 SNHLY and CDR2 FYNNEI. The V gene lost 3 bases and the J gene lost 8 bases, with 10 bases spanning the gap. CDR3 bases: TGTGCCAGCAGTGAGGTACTGGCGGAAAAACTGTTTTTT. This gives the protein CASSEVLAEKLFF.